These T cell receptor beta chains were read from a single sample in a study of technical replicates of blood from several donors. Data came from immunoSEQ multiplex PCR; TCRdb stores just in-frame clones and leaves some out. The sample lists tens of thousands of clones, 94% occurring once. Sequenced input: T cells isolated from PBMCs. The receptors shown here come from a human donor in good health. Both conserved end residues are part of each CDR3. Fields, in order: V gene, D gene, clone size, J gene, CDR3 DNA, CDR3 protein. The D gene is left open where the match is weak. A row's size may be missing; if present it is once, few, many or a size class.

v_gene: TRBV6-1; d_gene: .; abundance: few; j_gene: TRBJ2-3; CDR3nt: TGTGCCAGCAGTGGCCGGACAGTCTTCACAGATACGCAGTATTTT; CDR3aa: CASSGRTVFTDTQYF
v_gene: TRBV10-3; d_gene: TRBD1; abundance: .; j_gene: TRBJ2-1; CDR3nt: TGTGCCAGCAGACAGGGGGTGAGGGAGCAGTTCTTC; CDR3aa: CASRQGVREQFF
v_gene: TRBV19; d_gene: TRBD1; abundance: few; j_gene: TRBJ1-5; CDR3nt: TGTGCCAGTAGTCTGACAGGGGATAGCAATCAGCCCCAGCATTTT; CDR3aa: CASSLTGDSNQPQHF
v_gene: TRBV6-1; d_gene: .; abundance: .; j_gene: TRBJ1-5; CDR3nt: TGTGCCAGCAGTGAGGGACTGTATAGCAATCAGCCCCAGCATTTT; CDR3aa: CASSEGLYSNQPQHF
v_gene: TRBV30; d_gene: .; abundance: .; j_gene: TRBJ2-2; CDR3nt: TGTGCCTGGAGTAGAGGGCGGTCCGGGGAGCTGTTTTTT; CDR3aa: CAWSRGRSGELFF
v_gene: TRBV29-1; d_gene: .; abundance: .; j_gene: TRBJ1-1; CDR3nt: TGCAGCGTCGCCCCAAACAGGGACGGTAGAGTGAACACTGAAGCTTTCTTT; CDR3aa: CSVAPNRDGRVNTEAFF
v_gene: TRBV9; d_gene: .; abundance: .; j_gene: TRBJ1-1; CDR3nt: TGTGCCAGCAGCCCCCGGGTGAGCACTGAAGCTTTCTTT; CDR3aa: CASSPRVSTEAFF
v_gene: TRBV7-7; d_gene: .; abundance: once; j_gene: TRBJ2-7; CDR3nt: TGTGCCAGCAGCTTAGCTGGAGGGGAGCAGTACTTC; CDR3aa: CASSLAGGEQYF
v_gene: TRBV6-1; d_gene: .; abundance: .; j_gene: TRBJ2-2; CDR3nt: TGTGCCAGCGATCGACAGCCGCGGAACACCGGGGAGCTGTTTTTT; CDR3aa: CASDRQPRNTGELFF
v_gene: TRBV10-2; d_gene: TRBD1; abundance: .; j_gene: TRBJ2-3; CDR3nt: TGCGCCAGCAGTAACCTTTTGGCAGGGGGCGACGAGATAACAGATACGCAGTATTTT; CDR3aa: CASSNLLAGGDEITDTQYF
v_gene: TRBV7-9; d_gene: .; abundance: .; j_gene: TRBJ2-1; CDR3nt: TGTGCCAGCAGCTTAGACCGCAGCTCCTACAATGAGCAGTTCTTC; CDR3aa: CASSLDRSSYNEQFF
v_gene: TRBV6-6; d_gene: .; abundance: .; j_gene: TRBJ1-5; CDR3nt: TGTGCCAGCAGTTACCCAGGGTATCATCAGCCCCAGCATTTT; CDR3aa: CASSYPGYHQPQHF
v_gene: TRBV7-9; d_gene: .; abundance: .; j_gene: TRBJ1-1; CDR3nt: TGTGCCACCGATACAGCTAGGACAGAAGCTTTCTTT; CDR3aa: CATDTARTEAFF
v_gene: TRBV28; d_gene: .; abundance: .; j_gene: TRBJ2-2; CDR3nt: TGTGCCAGCAGTTTAATGTGGGGCGGTACCGGGGAGCTGTTTTTT; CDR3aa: CASSLMWGGTGELFF
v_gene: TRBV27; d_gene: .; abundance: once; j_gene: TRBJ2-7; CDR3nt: TGTGCCGGGCGGGGCGTCTTCTTTAGGTTC; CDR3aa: CAGRGVFFRF
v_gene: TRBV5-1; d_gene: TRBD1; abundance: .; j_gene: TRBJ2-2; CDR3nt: TGCGCCAGCAGCTTCCCAACGGGACAGGGTGACACCGGGGAGCTGTTTTTT; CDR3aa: CASSFPTGQGDTGELFF
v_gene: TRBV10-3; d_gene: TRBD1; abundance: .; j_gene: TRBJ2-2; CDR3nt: TGTGCCACTGGGACAGGGATAGGTCCCGGGGAGCTGTTTTTT; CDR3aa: CATGTGIGPGELFF
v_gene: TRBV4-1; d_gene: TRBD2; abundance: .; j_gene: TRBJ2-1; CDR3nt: TGCGCCAGCAGCCAAACCCGGACTAGCGTCGACAATGAGCAGTTCTTC; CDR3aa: CASSQTRTSVDNEQFF
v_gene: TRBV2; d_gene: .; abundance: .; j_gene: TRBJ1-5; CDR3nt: TGTGCCAGCAGTGGAGAACAGGGAAAACAGCCCCAGCATTTT; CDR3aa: CASSGEQGKQPQHF
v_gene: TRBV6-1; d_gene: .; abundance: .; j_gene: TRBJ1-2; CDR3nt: TGTGCCAGCAGTGCTGTCTATGGCTACACCTTC; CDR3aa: CASSAVYGYTF
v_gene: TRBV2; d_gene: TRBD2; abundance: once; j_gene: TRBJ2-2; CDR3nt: TGTGCCAGCAGCCCTGGGGGACTAGCGGGCGTCACCGGGGAGCTGTTTTTT; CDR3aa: CASSPGGLAGVTGELFF
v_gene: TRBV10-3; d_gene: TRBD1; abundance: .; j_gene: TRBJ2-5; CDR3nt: TGTGCCATCAGGACAGGGGGCGACGAGACCCAGTACTTC; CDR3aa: CAIRTGGDETQYF